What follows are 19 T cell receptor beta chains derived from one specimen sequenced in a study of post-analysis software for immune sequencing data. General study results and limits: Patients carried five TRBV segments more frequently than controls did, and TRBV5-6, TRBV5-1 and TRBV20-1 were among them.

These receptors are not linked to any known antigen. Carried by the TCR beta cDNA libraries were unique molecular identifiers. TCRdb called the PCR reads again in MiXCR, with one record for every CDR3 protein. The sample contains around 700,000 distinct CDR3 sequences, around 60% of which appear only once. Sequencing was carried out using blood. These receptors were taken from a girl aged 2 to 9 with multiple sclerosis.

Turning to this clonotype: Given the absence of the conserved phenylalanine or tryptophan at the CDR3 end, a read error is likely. The CDR3 reads CAWSPGTVQETQYC. The CDR3 DNA reads as TGTGCCTGGAGTCCAGGGACAGTTCAAGAGACCCAGTACTGC. The chain couples TRBV30 to TRBJ2-5, with 7 bases matching TRBD1. J was trimmed by 2 bases and V by 2 bases; bases with no gene match: 5. CDR1 is GTSNPN, CDR2 SVGIG, per germline (reference sequence). There are 14 residues in the CDR3.

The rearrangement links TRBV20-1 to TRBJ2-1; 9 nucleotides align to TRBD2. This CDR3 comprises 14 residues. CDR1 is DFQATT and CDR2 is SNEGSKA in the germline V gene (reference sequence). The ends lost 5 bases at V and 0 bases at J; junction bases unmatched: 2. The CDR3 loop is CSALAGASYNEQFF. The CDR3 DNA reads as TGCAGTGCTTTAGCGGGAGCCTCCTACAATGAGCAGTTCTTC.

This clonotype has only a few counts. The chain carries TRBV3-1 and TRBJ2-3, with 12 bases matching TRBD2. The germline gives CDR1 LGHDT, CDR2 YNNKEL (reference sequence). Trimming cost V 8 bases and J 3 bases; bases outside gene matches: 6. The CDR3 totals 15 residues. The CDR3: CASGMTSGGTDTQYF. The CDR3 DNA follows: TGTGCCAGCGGGATGACTAGCGGGGGTACAGATACGCAGTATTTT.

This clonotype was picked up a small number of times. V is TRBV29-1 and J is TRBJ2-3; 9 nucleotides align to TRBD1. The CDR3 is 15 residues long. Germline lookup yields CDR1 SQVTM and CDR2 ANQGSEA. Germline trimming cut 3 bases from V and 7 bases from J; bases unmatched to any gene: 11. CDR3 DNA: TGCAGCGTTGAGGACAGGGGTTCAGGGGGCTATACGCAGTATTTT. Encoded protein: CSVEDRGSGGYTQYF.

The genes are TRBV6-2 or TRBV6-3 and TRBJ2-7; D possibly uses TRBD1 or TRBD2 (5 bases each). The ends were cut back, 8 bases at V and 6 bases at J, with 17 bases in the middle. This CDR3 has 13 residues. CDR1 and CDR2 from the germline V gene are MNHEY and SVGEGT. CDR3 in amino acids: CASGHSIRGEQYF. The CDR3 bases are TGTGCCAGCGGACATTCGATACGGGGCGAGCAGTACTTC.

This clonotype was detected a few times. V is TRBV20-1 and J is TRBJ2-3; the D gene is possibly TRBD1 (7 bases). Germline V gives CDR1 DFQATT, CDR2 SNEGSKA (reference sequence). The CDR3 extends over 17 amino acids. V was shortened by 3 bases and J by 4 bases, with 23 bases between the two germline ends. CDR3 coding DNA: TGCAGTGCTAGCCCGTTAAGACAGGGTCCGGGAGCAGATACGCAGTATTTT. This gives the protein CSASPLRQGPGADTQYF.

The CDR3, as DNA: TGTGCCAGCTCACCTGAAACTCTTTTTCGGCGGGAGAGGTGGAATGAGCAGTTCTTC. Translating it yields CASSPETLFRRERWNEQFF. The chain has TRBV18 and TRBJ2-1; 7 bases align to TRBD2. The CDR3 runs to 19 residues. V was clipped by 3 bases and J by 7 bases; unmatched bases: 21. The germline CDR1 and CDR2 sequences are KGHSH and LQKENI.

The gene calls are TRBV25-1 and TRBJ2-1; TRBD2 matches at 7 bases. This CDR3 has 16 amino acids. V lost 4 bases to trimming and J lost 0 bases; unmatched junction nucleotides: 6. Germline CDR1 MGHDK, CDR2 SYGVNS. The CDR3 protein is CASSGLGGGSYNEQFF. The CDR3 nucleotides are TGTGCCAGCAGTGGGTTGGGGGGGGGCTCCTACAATGAGCAGTTCTTC.

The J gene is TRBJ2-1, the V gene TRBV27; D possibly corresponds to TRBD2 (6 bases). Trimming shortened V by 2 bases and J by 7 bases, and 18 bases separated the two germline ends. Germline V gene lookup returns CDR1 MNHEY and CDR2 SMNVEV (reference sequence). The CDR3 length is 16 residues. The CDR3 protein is CASSLRSGGLVNEQFF. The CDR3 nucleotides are TGTGCCAGCAGTTTAAGAAGTGGGGGACTGGTGAATGAGCAGTTCTTC.

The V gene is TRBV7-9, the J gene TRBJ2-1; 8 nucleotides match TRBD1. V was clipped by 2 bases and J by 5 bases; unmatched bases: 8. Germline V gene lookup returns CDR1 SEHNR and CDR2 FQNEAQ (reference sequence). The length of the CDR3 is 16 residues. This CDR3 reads CASSLKRTGRNNEQFF. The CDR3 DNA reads TGTGCCAGCAGCTTAAAGCGGACAGGGCGAAACAATGAGCAGTTCTTC.

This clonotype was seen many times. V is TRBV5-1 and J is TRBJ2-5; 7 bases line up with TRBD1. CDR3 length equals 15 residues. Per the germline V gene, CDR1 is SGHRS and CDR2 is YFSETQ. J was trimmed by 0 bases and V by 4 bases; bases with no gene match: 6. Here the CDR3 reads CASSHVGQHQETQYF. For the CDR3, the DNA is TGCGCCAGCAGCCACGTGGGACAGCACCAAGAGACCCAGTACTTC.

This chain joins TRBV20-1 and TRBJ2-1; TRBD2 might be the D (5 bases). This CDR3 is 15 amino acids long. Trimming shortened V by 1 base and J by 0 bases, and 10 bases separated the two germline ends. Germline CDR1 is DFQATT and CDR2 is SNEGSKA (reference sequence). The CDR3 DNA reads TGCAGTGCTAGAGTCGGGAAGGGCTCCTACAATGAGCAGTTCTTC. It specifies CSARVGKGSYNEQFF.

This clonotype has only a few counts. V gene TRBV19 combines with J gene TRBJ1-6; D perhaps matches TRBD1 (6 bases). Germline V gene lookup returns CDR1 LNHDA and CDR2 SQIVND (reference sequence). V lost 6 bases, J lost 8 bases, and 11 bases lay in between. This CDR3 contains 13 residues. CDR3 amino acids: CASRTGNDSPLHF. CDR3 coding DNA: TGTGCCAGTAGAACAGGGAATGATTCACCCCTCCACTTT. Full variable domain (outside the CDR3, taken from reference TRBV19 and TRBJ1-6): DGGITQSPKYLFRKEGQNVTLSCEQNLNHDAMYWYRQDPGQGLRLIYYSQIVNDFQKGDIAEGYSVSREKKESFPLTVTSAQKNPTAFYLCASRTGNDSPLHFGNGTRLTVT.

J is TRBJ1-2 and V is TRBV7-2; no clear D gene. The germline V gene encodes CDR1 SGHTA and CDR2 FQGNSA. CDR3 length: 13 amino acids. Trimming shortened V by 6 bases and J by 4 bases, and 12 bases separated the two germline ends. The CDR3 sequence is CASRVSETYGYTF. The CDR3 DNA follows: TGTGCCAGCAGGGTCAGTGAAACCTATGGCTACACCTTC.

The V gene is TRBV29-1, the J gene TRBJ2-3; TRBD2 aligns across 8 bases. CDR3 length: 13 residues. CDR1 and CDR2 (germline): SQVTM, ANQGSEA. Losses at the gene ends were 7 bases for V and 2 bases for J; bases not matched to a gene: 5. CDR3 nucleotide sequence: TGCAGCGCGGGACTAGGCCACACAGATACGCAGTATTTT. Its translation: CSAGLGHTDTQYF.

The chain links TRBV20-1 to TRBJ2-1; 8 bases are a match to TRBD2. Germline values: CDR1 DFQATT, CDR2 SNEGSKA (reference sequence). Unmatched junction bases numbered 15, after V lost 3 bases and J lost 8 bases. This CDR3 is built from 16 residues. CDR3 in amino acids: CSARVGGRLFIDEQFF. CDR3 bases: TGCAGTGCTAGGGTAGGCGGGAGGTTATTTATCGATGAGCAGTTCTTC.

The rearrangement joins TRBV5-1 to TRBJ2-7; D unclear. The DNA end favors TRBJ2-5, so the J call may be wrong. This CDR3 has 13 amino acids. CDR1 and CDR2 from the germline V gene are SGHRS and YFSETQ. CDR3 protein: CASSPLHNKTQYF. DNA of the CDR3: TGCGCCAGCAGCCCCCTACACAATAAGACCCAGTACTTC.

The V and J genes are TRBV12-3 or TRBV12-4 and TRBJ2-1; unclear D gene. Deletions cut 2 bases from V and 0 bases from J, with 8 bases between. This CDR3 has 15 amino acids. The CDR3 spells CASSLRAASYNEQFF. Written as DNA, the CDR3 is TGTGCCAGCAGTTTAAGGGCGGCCTCCTACAATGAGCAGTTCTTC.

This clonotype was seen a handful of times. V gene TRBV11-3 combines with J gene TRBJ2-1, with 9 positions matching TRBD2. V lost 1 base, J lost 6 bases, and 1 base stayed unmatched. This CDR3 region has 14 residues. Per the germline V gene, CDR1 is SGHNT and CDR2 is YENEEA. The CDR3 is CASSLVSGGNEQFF. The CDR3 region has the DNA TGTGCCAGCAGCTTAGTTAGCGGGGGCAATGAGCAGTTCTTC.